This T cell receptor (beta chain) is drawn from a study of PD-1 blockade in classical Hodgkin lymphoma. Sequenced by immunoSEQ multiplex PCR; TCRdb stores in-frame clones only, minus some. This table has about 46,000 clones, about 75% appearing once. Germline CDR1 SGDLS, CDR2 YYNGEE. V was shortened by 0 bases and J by 4 bases, with 11 bases between the two germline ends. This CDR3 is built from 15 residues. The time point denotes: cycle 4 day 1 (C4D1), after five to seven weeks of nivolumab. Relapses following autologous stem cell transplantation were seen in all patients, with brentuximab vedotin exposure varying. When best responses were assessed, they were complete response, partial response or progressive disease. Study-level points and caveats: Individuals initiating nivolumab under 1 year after ASCT were excluded. Similar baseline diversity was found in complete responders and newly diagnosed patients. CD8+ TCR diversity did not rise significantly by C4D1, unlike CD4+.

Regarding this clone: The antigen is undetermined.

Sequencing used peripheral blood mononuclear cells (PBMCs), obtained before the fourth cycle of nivolumab. This TCR came from a human donor with classical Hodgkin lymphoma. The V and J genes are TRBV9 and TRBJ2-1; D is possibly TRBD1 or TRBD2 (5 bases each). The chain's CDR3 is CASSVEGTPYNEQFF. CDR3 bases: TGTGCCAGCAGCGTAGAGGGGACCCCTTACAATGAGCAGTTCTTC.